The 2 T cell receptor beta chains below come from one sample, sequenced in a study of blood T cell repertoires in COVID-19. The data were produced by immunoSEQ multiplex PCR, yet TCRdb's version contains in-frame clones alone and is incomplete. The table shows approximately 400,000 clones, with 70% to 90% occurring only once. Sequencing was carried out using PBMCs or T cells enriched from blood (not recorded which). These receptors all come from a man aged 30-40 years who had recovered from COVID-19.

The chain joins TRBV12-3 or TRBV12-4 to TRBJ1-5, with 8 bases lining up with TRBD1. With V trimmed by 5 bases and J by 5 bases, 2 bases remained unmatched. This CDR3 contains 13 residues. The CDR3, as DNA: TGTGCCAGCAGTGGACAGGGAGATCAGCCCCAGCATTTT. Amino acids: CASSGQGDQPQHF.

The chain carries TRBV20-1 and TRBJ2-5; 7 bases line up with TRBD2. The germline V gene encodes CDR1 DFQATT and CDR2 SNEGSKA (reference sequence). The CDR3 covers 11 residues. The DNA for the CDR3 is TGCAGCGGGGGGTCACAAGAGACCCAGTACTTC. This encodes CSGGSQETQYF.